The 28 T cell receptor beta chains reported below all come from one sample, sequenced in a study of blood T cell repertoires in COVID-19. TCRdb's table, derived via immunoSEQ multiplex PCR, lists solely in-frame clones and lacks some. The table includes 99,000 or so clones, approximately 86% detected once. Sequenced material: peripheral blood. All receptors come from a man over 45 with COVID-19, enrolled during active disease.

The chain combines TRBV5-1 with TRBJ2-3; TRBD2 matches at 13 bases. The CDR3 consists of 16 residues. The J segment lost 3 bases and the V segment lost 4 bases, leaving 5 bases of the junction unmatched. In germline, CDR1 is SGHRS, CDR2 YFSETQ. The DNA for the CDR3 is TGCGCCAGCAGCCTCAGACTAGCGGGGGGAACAGATACGCAGTATTTT. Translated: CASSLRLAGGTDTQYF.

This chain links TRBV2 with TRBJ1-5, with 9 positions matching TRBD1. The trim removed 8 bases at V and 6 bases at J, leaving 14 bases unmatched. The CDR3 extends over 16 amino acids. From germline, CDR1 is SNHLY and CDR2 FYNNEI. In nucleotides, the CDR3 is TGTGCCAGCTGTCGGGACAGGGAGACCCGCGGTCAGCCCCAGCATTTT. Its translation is CASCRDRETRGQPQHF.

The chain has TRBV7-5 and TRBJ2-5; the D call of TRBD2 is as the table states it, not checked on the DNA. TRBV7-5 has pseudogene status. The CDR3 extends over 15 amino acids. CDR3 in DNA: TGTGCCAGAAGTCACGGACTAGCGGGAAAAGAGACCCAGTACTTC. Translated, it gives CARSHGLAGKETQYF.

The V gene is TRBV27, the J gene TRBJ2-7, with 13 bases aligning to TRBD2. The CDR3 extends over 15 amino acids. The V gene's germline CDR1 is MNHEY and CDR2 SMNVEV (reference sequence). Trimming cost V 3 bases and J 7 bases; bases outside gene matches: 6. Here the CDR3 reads CASSLLGLAGAEQYF. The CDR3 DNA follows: TGTGCCAGCAGTTTGCTAGGACTAGCGGGGGCAGAGCAGTACTTC.

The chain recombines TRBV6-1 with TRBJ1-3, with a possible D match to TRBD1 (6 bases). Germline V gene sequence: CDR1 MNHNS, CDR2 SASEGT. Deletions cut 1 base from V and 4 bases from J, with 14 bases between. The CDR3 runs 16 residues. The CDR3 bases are TGTGCCAGCAGTGAAGTTGGGGGGGCGTTAGGAAACACCATATATTTT. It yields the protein CASSEVGGALGNTIYF.

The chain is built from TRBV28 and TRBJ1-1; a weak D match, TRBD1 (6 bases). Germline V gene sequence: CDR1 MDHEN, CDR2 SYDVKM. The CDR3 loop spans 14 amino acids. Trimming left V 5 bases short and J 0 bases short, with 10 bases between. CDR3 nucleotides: TGTGCCAGCAGTGGACAGACGATGAACACTGAAGCTTTCTTT. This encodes CASSGQTMNTEAFF.

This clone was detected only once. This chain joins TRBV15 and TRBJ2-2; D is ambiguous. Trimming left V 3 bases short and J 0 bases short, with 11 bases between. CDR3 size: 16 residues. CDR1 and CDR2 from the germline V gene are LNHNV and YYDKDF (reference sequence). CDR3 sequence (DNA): TGTGCCACCAGCAGTCCCCGGTTCGCGAACACCGGGGAGCTGTTTTTT. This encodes CATSSPRFANTGELFF.

The CDR3 DNA sequence: TGTGCCAGCAGCTCCGGGACTAGCGTAACCGGGGAGCTGTTTTTT. Its translation: CASSSGTSVTGELFF. The chain recombines TRBV7-2 with TRBJ2-2; 10 nucleotides agree with TRBD2. The germline V gene has CDR1 SGHTA and CDR2 FQGNSA. CDR3 size: 15 residues. V trimming: 4 bases; J trimming: 5 bases; junction bases outside the gene matches: 4.

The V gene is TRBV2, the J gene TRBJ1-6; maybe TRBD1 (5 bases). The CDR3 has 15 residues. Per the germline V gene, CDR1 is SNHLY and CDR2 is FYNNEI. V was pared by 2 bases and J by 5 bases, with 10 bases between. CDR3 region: CASSENRPNNSPLHF. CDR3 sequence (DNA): TGTGCCAGCAGTGAAAACAGGCCTAATAATTCACCCCTCCACTTT.

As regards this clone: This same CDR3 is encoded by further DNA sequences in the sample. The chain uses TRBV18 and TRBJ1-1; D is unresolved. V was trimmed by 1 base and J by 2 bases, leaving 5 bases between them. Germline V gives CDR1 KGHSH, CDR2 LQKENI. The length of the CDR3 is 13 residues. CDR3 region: CASSPLRNTEAFF. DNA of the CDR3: TGTGCCAGCTCACCACTTAGAAACACTGAAGCTTTCTTT.

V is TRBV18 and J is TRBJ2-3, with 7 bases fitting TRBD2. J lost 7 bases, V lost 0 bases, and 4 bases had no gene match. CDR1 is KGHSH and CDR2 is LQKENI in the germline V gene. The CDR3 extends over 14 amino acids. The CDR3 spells CASSPPRGENTQYF. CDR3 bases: TGTGCCAGCTCACCACCTCGGGGGGAAAATACGCAGTATTTT.

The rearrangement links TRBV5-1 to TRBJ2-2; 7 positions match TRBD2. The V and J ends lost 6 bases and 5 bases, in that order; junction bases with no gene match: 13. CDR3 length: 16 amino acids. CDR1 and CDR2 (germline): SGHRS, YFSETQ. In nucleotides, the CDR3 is TGCGCCAGCACCTCGGACCGACTAGCCGGGACCGGGGAGCTGTTTTTT. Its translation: CASTSDRLAGTGELFF. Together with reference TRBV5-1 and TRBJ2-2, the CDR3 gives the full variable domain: KAGVTQTPRYLIKTRGQQVTLSCSPISGHRSVSWYQQTPGQGLQFLFEYFSETQRNKGNFPGRFSGRQFSNSRSEMNVSTLELGDSALYLCASTSDRLAGTGELFFGEGSRLTVL.

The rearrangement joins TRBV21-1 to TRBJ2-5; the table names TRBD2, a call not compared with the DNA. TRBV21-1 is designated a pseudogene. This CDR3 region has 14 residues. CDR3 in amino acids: CASVGTPGGETQYF. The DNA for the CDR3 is TGTGCCAGTGTAGGGACCCCCGGGGGGGAGACCCAGTACTTC.

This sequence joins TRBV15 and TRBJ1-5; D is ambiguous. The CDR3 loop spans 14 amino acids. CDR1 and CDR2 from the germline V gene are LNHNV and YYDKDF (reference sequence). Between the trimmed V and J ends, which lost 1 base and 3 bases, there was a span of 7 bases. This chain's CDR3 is CATSRVALNQPQHF. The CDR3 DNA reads TGTGCCACCAGCAGAGTGGCCCTCAATCAGCCCCAGCATTTT.

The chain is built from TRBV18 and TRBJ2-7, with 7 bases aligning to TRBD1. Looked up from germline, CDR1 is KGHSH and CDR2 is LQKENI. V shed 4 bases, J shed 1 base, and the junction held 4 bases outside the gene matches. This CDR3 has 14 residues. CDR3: CASSLRQGSYEQYF. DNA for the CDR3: TGTGCCAGCTCACTACGACAGGGATCCTACGAGCAGTACTTC.

The DNA for the CDR3 is TGTGCCAGCAGCACCGTAGGACAGGGTGATCGGGGCTACACCTTC. Amino acids: CASSTVGQGDRGYTF. J is TRBJ1-2 and V is TRBV7-9, with TRBD1 matching 8 bases. Trimming at V came to 5 bases and at J to 8 bases, leaving 13 bases not matched to a gene. The germline CDR1 and CDR2 sequences are SEHNR and FQNEAQ (reference sequence). The CDR3 has 15 amino acids.

This CDR3 reads CASSLALTAGSTDTQYF. CDR3 DNA: TGCGCCAGCAGCTTGGCCCTGACGGCGGGTAGCACAGATACGCAGTATTTT. V and J are TRBV5-1 and TRBJ2-3, with D possibly matching TRBD2 (5 bases). Per the germline V gene, CDR1 is SGHRS and CDR2 is YFSETQ. CDR3 length equals 17 residues. V was shortened by 0 bases and J by 0 bases, with 14 bases between the two germline ends.

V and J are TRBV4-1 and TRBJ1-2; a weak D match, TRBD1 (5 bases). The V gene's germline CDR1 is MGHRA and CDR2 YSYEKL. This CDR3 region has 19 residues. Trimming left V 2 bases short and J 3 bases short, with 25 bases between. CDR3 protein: CASSQLISTAPGWDYGYTF. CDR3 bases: TGCGCCAGCAGCCAATTGATATCGACAGCACCGGGTTGGGACTATGGCTACACCTTC.

In nucleotides, the CDR3 is TGTGCCAGCAGCTCCAAGGCAGGGAACACTGAAGCTTTCTTT. Translation gives CASSSKAGNTEAFF. The chain links TRBV7-9 to TRBJ1-1, with no clear D. The CDR3 consists of 14 residues. V was trimmed by 4 bases and J by 1 base, leaving 10 bases between them. Germline-derived CDR1 and CDR2 are SEHNR and FQNEAQ (reference sequence).

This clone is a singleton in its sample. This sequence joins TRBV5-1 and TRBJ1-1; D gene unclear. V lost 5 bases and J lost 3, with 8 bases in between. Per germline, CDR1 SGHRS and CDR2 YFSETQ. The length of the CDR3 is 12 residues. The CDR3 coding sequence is TGCGCCAGCAGTGCGGGTTACACTGAAGCTTTCTTT. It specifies CASSAGYTEAFF.

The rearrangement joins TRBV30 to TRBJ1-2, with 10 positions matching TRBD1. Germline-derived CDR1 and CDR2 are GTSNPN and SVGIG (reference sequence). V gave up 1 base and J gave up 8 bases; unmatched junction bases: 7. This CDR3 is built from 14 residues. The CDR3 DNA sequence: TGTGCCTGGAGTGCCGACAGGGGGCACGGCGGCTACACCTTC. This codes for CAWSADRGHGGYTF.

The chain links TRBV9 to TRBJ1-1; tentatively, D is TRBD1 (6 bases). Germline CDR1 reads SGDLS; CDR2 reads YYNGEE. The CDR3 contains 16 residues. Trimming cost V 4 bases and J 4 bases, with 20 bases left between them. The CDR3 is CASSSQQGRVGTEAFF. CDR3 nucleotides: TGTGCCAGCAGCTCACAACAGGGCCGGGTCGGCACTGAAGCTTTCTTT.

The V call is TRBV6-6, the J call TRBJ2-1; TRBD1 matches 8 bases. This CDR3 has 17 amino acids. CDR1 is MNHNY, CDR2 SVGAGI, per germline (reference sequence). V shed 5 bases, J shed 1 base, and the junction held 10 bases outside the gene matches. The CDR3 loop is CASSRGQGPLSYNEQFF. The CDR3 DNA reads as TGTGCCAGCAGTCGAGGACAGGGCCCCTTGTCCTACAATGAGCAGTTCTTC.

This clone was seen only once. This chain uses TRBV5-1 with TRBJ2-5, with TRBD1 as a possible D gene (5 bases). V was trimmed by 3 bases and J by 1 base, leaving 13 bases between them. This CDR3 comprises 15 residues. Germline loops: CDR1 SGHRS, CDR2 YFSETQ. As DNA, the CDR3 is TGCGCCAGCAGCTCGAATGGGGCGACCCAAGAGACCCAGTACTTC. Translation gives CASSSNGATQETQYF.

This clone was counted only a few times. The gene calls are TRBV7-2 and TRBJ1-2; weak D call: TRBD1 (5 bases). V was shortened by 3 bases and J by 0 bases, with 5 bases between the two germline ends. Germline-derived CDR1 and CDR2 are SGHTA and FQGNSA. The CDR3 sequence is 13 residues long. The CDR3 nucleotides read TGTGCCAGCAGCTTGGACACTAACTATGGCTACACCTTC. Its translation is CASSLDTNYGYTF.

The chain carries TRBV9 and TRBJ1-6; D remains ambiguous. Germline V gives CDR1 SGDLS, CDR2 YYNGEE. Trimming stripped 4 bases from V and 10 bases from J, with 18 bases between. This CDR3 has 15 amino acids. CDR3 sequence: CASSKGDGGGSPLHF. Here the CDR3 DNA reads TGTGCCAGCAGCAAAGGAGACGGTGGTGGATCACCCCTCCACTTT.

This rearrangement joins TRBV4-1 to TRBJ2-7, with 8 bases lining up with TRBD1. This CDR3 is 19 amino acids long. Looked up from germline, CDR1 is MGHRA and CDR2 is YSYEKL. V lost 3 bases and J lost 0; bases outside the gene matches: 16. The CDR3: CASSQISVETGVNSYEQYF. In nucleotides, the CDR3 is TGCGCCAGCAGCCAGATATCAGTTGAGACAGGGGTGAACTCCTACGAGCAGTACTTC.

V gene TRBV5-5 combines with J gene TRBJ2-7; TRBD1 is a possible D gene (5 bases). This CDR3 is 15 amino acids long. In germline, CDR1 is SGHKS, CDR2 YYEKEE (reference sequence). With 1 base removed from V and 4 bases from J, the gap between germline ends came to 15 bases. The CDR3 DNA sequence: TGTGCCAGCAGCTTGTTTCCCAGGGAAGGATACGAGCAGTACTTC. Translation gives CASSLFPREGYEQYF.